A selection of T cell receptor beta chains follows, all from one sample in a study of cytotoxic CD8 clonotypes in ibrutinib-treated CLL. Measured with immunoSEQ multiplex PCR; TCRdb has only the in-frame clones, and not every one. The data contain around 140,000 clones, 70% to 80% of them singletons. Source: PBMCs, taken after 24 months of ibrutinib treatment. The source is a human donor with chronic lymphocytic leukemia. Both conserved end residues are part of each CDR3. Fields, in order: J gene, CDR3 length, V gene, D gene, CDR3 DNA, CDR3 protein. D genes are given only for firm matches.

j_gene: TRBJ2-7
len: 12
v_gene: TRBV6-6
d_gene: NA
CDR3nt: TGTGCCAGCAGGTTCAGGGGGGGCGAGCAGTACTTC
CDR3aa: CASRFRGGEQYF

j_gene: TRBJ2-3
len: 14
v_gene: TRBV5-1
d_gene: NA
CDR3nt: TGCGCCAGCAGCTTGGGGGACAGCACAGATACGCAGTATTTT
CDR3aa: CASSLGDSTDTQYF

j_gene: TRBJ2-7
len: 17
v_gene: TRBV28
d_gene: TRBD1
CDR3nt: TGTGCCAGCAGTTCAGGCCCCGGGACAGGGGATTTCTACGAGCAGTACTTC
CDR3aa: CASSSGPGTGDFYEQYF

j_gene: TRBJ1-1
len: 13
v_gene: TRBV7-2
d_gene: NA
CDR3nt: TGTGCCAGCAGCTTAGCGCCGCACACTGAAGCTTTCTTT
CDR3aa: CASSLAPHTEAFF

j_gene: TRBJ2-3
len: 20
v_gene: TRBV4-2
d_gene: TRBD2
CDR3nt: TGTGCCAGCAGCCAACCACGGCCCGGGACTAGCGGGGGCTCCACAGATACGCAGTATTTT
CDR3aa: CASSQPRPGTSGGSTDTQYF

j_gene: TRBJ1-2
len: 14
v_gene: TRBV7-8
d_gene: NA
CDR3nt: TGTGCCAGCAGCTTCCCCGGGCGATCCCCTGGCTACACCTTC
CDR3aa: CASSFPGRSPGYTF

j_gene: TRBJ2-1
len: 13
v_gene: TRBV7-8
d_gene: NA
CDR3nt: TGTGCCAGCAGCTTAGCACGGACAGTTGAGCAGTTCTTC
CDR3aa: CASSLARTVEQFF

j_gene: TRBJ2-1
len: 15
v_gene: TRBV7-2
d_gene: TRBD2
CDR3nt: TGTGCCAGCAGCTTAGCGGGGGGGATGGTCAATGAGCAGTTCTTC
CDR3aa: CASSLAGGMVNEQFF

j_gene: TRBJ2-6
len: 17
v_gene: TRBV7-8
d_gene: NA
CDR3nt: TGTGCCAGCACTCTACAAGGGGCGCGGGCTGGGGCCAACGTCCTGACTTTC
CDR3aa: CASTLQGARAGANVLTF

j_gene: TRBJ1-5
len: 17
v_gene: TRBV28
d_gene: NA
CDR3nt: TGTGCCAGCAGTCGCCGGCGACAGTCCAATAGCAATCAGCCCCAGCATTTT
CDR3aa: CASSRRRQSNSNQPQHF

j_gene: TRBJ2-7
len: 14
v_gene: TRBV11-2
d_gene: TRBD1
CDR3nt: TGTGCCAGCAGCTCGACAGGGAATCGCCACGAGCAGTACTTC
CDR3aa: CASSSTGNRHEQYF

j_gene: TRBJ1-1
len: 14
v_gene: TRBV19
d_gene: TRBD1
CDR3nt: TGTGCCAGTAGTCCCCCCGGACAGGGACCAGAAGCTTTCTTT
CDR3aa: CASSPPGQGPEAFF

j_gene: TRBJ2-1
len: 12
v_gene: TRBV5-1
d_gene: TRBD2
CDR3nt: TGCGCCAGCAGCCCACCAGCGGGGCAGCAGTTCTTC
CDR3aa: CASSPPAGQQFF